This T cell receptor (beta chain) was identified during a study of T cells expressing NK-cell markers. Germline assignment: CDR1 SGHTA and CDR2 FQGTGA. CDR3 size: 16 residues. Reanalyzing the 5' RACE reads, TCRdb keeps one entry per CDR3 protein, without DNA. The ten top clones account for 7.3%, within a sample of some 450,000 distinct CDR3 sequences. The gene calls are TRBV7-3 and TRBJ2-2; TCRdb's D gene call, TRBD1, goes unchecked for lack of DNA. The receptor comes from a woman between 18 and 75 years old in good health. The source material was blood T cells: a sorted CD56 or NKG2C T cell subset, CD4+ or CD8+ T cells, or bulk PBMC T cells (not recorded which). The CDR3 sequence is CASSFYGGDGAGELFF.